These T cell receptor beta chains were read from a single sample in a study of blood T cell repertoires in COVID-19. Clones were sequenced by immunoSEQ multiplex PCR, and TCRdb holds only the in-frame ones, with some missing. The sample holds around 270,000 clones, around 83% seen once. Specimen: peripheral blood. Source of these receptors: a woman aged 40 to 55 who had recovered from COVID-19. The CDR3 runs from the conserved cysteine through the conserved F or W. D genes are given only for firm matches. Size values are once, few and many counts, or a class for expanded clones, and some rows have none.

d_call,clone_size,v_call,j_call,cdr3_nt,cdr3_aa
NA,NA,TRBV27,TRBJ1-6,TGTGCCAGCAGTTTTTCTCGACGGGAGTCAGGGTTCGATAATTCACCCCTCCACTTT,CASSFSRRESGFDNSPLHF
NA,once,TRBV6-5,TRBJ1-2,TGTGCCAGCAGTCCGTCGCGGCTCTATGGCTACACCTTC,CASSPSRLYGYTF
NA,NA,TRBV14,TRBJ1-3,TGTGCCAGCAGCCCGAGGGCCGACACAGGGTCTGGAAACACCATATATTTT,CASSPRADTGSGNTIYF
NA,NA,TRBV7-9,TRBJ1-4,TGTGCCAGCAGCCCAGGTGCCTATAATGAAAAACTGTTTTTT,CASSPGAYNEKLFF
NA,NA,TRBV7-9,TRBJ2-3,TGTGCCAGCAGCCTCAGAGCCACGGAGGGAGATACGCAGTATTTT,CASSLRATEGDTQYF
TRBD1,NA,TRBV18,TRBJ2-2,TGTGCCAGCTCATCCGGGACAGGGGTCACCGGGGAGCTGTTTTTT,CASSSGTGVTGELFF
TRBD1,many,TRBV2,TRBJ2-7,TGTGCCAGCAGAACCCAAGACAGTCCCGGGACAGGGGCCTCCTACGAGCAGTACTTC,CASRTQDSPGTGASYEQYF
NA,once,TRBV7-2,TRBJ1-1,TGTGCCAGCAGCTTTCAATTTGACACTGAAGCTTTCTTT,CASSFQFDTEAFF
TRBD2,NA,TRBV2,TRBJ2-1,TGTGCCAGCAGGGATATAAGCGGGGGGGGCTACAATGAGCAGTTCTTC,CASRDISGGGYNEQFF
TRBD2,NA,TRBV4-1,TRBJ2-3,TGCGCCAGCAGCCAAAGACTAGCGGGGACTAGCACAGATACGCAGTATTTT,CASSQRLAGTSTDTQYF
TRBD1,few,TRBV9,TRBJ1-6,TGTGCCAGCAGTTTCGGGACAGGGTATTCACCCCTCCACTTT,CASSFGTGYSPLHF
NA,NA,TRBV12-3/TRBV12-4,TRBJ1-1,TGTGCCAGCAGTTTGACAGAATACACTGAAGCTTTCTTT,CASSLTEYTEAFF
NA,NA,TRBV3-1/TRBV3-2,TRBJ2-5,TGTGCCAGCAGCCAGGACAGCGCGGCAGACCAAGAGACCCAGTACTTC,CASSQDSAADQETQYF
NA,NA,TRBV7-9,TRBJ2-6,TGTGCCAGCAGCTTAGTAGCGGGACAGGGATCTCTTGGGGCCAACGTCCTGACTTTC,CASSLVAGQGSLGANVLTF
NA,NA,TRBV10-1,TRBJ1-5,TGCGCCAGCATCAAACAGGGTTACCAGCCCCAGCATTTT,CASIKQGYQPQHF
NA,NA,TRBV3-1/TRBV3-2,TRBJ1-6,TGTGCCAGCAGGCTGAAGCAGCGTAATTCACCCCTCCACTTT,CASRLKQRNSPLHF
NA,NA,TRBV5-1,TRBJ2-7,TGCGCCAGCAGCTTGAGTGGGGCCACTTACGAGCAGTACTTC,CASSLSGATYEQYF
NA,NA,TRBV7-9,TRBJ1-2,TGTGCCAGCAGCTTAGCGGGACATAACTATGGCTACACCTTC,CASSLAGHNYGYTF
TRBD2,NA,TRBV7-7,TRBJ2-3,TGTGCCAGCAGCCCAGGACTAGCGGGGGGGATAGATACGCAGTATTTT,CASSPGLAGGIDTQYF
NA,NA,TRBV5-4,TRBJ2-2,TGTGCCAGCAGCTCCCCGCAGGCGAACACCGGGGAGCTGTTTTTT,CASSSPQANTGELFF
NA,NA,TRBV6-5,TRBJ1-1,TGTGCCAGCAGTTACGACAGGAACACTGAAGCTTTCTTT,CASSYDRNTEAFF
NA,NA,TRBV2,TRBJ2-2,TGTGCCAGCAGTGTCGTACAGGGGAACACCGGGGAGCTGTTTTTT,CASSVVQGNTGELFF
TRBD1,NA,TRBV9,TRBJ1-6,TGTGCCAGCAGCGCATCCTCCGGGACAGATTCACCCCTCCACTTT,CASSASSGTDSPLHF
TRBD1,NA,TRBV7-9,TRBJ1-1,TGTGCCAGCAGCCAACGGACAGGGGGCGCGGGGACTGAAGCTTTCTTT,CASSQRTGGAGTEAFF
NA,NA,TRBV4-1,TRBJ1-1,TGCGCCAGCAGCCAAGGGGGGAGGACTGAAGCTTTCTTT,CASSQGGRTEAFF
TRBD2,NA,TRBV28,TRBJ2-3,TGTGCCAGCAGTTCCCCCCTCCTAGCGGGGGTGGATACGCAGTATTTT,CASSSPLLAGVDTQYF
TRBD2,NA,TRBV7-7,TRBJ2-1,TGTGCCAGCAGCTTAGAGCTAGCGGGGGGGCCCTACAATGAGCAGTTCTTC,CASSLELAGGPYNEQFF
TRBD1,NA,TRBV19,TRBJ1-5,TGTGCCAGTAGAGGACAGGGGAATCAGCCCCAGCATTTT,CASRGQGNQPQHF
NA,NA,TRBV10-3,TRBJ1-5,TGTGCCATCAGTGAGAAACAAATTAGCAATCAGCCCCAGCATTTT,CAISEKQISNQPQHF
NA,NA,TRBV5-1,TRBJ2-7,TGCGCCAGCAGTATAAACCGGGGGACCTCCTACGAGCAGTACTTC,CASSINRGTSYEQYF
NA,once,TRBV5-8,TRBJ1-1,TGTGCCAGCAGCTTGTTAATCCGGTCATGGATGAGGACTGAAGCTTTCTTT,CASSLLIRSWMRTEAFF
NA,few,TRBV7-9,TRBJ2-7,TGTGCCAGCAGCCCTGACAGGCAAACCTACGAGCAGTACTTC,CASSPDRQTYEQYF
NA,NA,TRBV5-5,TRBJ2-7,TGTGCCAGCAGCCCCGTCGTGGGGCAGGGCGATCGCGAGCAGTACTTC,CASSPVVGQGDREQYF
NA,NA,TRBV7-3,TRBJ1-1,TGTGCCAGCAGCCCGCAGGGGTGGGACACTGAAGCTTTCTTT,CASSPQGWDTEAFF
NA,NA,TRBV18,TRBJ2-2,TGTGCCAGCTCACCGGGACTGAACACCGGGGAGCTGTTTTTT,CASSPGLNTGELFF
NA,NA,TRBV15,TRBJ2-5,TGTGCCACCAGCATGGGGGGGGCCCAAGAGACCCAGTACTTC,CATSMGGAQETQYF